This TCR beta chain was sequenced in a study of shared clonotypes between healthy human individuals. Study-level points and caveats: The study found 4.5% to 5% of naive CD4 clonotypes shared across a few donors.

Measured with immunoSEQ multiplex PCR; TCRdb has only the in-frame clones, and not every one. The repertoire holds approximately 2,200,000 clones, 90% to 95% seen once, with roughly 1.7% in the top ten. The CDR3 has 14 residues. Germline-derived CDR1 and CDR2 are SGDLS and YYNGEE. V lost 3 bases to trimming and J lost 1 base, with 8 bases between them. The naive CD8 fraction comprised CD45RO-negative cells positively selected for CCR7 and excluded terminally differentiated effector memory CD45RA+ cells. Each sample came from a Caucasian adult donor living in Nashville, Tennessee. About this clone: Its antigen is currently unknown. The sample carries other DNA sequences with the same CDR3.

The chain links TRBV9 to TRBJ1-5, with D possibly being TRBD1 (5 bases). Sequencing was performed on naive CD8+ T cells from PBMCs. The TCR comes from a man aged 18 to 29 in good health. Some clones in this sample may be carry-over from other donors' samples. DNA of the CDR3: TGTGCCAGCAGCGACCGGGACAGCAATCAGCCCCAGCATTTT. It yields the protein CASSDRDSNQPQHF.